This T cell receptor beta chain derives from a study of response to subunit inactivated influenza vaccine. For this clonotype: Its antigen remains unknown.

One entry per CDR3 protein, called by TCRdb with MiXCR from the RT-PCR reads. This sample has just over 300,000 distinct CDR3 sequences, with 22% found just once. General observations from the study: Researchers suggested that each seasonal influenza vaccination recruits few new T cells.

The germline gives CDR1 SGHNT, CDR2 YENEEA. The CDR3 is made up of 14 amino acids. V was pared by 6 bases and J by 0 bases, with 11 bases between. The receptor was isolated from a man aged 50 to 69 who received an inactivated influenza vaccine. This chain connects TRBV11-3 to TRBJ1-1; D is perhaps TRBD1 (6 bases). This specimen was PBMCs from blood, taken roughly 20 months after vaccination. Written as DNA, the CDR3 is TGTGCCAGCAGTCTCAGGGGAGTGAACACTGAAGCTTTCTTT. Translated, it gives CASSLRGVNTEAFF.